This T cell receptor (beta chain) comes out of a study of blood T cells in healthy people across ages. Germline assignment: CDR1 SGHTA and CDR2 FQGNSA. The CDR3 covers 13 residues. With a J-beta primer mix and a sample-barcoded 5' primer, a second PCR ran about 7 to 11 cycles. TCRdb called the 5' RACE reads again in MiXCR, with one record for every CDR3 protein. The table has some 670,000 distinct CDR3 sequences, over 40% seen once. For this clonotype: Given a much more abundant clone one base away, this may be a read error.

This TCR was recovered from an elderly woman in good health. The chain recombines TRBV7-2 with TRBJ2-7, with D possibly TRBD2 on 5 matching bases. Specimen: blood. The chain's CDR3 is CASILAPEAEQYF. For the CDR3, the DNA is TGTGCCAGCATCTTAGCGCCTGAAGCCGAGCAGTACTTC.